This T cell receptor beta chain was obtained from a study of blood T cell repertoires in COVID-19. Study background: COVID-19 samples, acute and convalescent, were from the United States, Italy and Spain. T cells, B-cell-depleted T cells, or PBMCs provided the cDNA or gDNA that served as material.

The CDR3 loop spans 18 amino acids. CDR1 and CDR2 from the germline V gene are SGHVS and FNYEAQ. V lost 5 bases, J lost 6 bases, and 26 bases lay in between. Study processing details: Scientists estimated how many nucleated cells there were by amplifying reference gene primers. Data came from immunoSEQ multiplex PCR; TCRdb stores just in-frame clones and leaves some out. V, J and clone size reflect that table, while D and trimming were determined from the DNA. The table lists about 250,000 clones, 75% to 90% of them singletons. Residents of around 24 US areas, aged about 18 to 95 years, made up the participants.

This sequence originates from a woman in her twenties or thirties who had recovered from COVID-19. The V call is TRBV7-6, the J call TRBJ2-1; perhaps TRBD2 as D (5 bases). The sequencing sample was made of PBMCs or T cells enriched from blood (not recorded which). Written as DNA, the CDR3 is TGTGCCAGCAGCCCCGGAAAGTTGAGGGATAACCCCTTCAATGAGCAGTTCTTC. Amino acid sequence: CASSPGKLRDNPFNEQFF.